The subject of this entry is one TCR beta chain. Its target is unknown. The germline CDR1 and CDR2 sequences are MNHNS and SASEGT. The V end lost 10 bases, the J end lost 0 bases, and 18 bases lay between the germline ends. CDR3 length equals 15 residues. This sample was taken from a study of T-cell memory formation after mild COVID-19. The overall study: Largely donor-specific sequence clusters came from a couple of donors.

TCRdb fed the 5' RACE reads into MiXCR, producing one record per CDR3 protein. The sample holds hundreds of thousands of distinct CDR3 sequences, around 15% seen once. Findings and caveats of the study: Mainly in CM and EM were contracting CD4+ clones; CD8+ were in EMRA.

This rearrangement joins TRBV6-1 to TRBJ1-1, with a possible D match to TRBD1 (6 bases). Sequencing was carried out using PBMCs or a T cell subset sorted from them (not recorded which). The sequence derives from a man aged 18 to 29 who had mild COVID-19 (a few samples of this study predate the infection). Cell type and time point are not known. The CDR3 nucleotides are TGTGCCATCCAATCGGGGGCAGGGATGAACACTGAAGCTTTCTTT. Residues: CAIQSGAGMNTEAFF.